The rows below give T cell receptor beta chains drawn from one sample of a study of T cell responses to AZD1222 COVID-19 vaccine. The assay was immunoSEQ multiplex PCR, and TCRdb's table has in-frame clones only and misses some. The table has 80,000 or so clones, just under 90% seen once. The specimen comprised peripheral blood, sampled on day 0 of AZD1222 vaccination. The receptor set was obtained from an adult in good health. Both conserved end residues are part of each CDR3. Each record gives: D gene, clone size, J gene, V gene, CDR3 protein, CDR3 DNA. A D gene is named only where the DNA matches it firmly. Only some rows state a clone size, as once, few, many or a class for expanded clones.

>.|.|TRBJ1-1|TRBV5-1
CASSLEGPTEAFF
TGCGCCAGCAGCTTAGAGGGGCCTACTGAAGCTTTCTTT
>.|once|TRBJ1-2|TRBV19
CASSPLAFEGYTF
TGTGCCAGTAGCCCGCTTGCGTTTGAGGGCTACACCTTC
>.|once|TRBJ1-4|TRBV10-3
CAISERQYNEKLFF
TGTGCCATCAGTGAACGACAGTATAATGAAAAACTGTTTTTT
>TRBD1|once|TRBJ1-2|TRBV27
CASSQLGTAHYGYTF
TGTGCCAGCAGTCAACTCGGGACAGCCCACTATGGCTACACCTTC
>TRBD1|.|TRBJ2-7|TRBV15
CATRGPGTGSYEQYF
TGTGCCACCAGAGGTCCTGGGACAGGGTCCTACGAGCAGTACTTC
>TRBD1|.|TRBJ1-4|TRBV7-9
CASSSGTGSTGKLFF
TGTGCCAGCAGCTCCGGGACAGGGTCCACTGGAAAACTGTTTTTT
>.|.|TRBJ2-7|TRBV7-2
CASSFVPRDEQYF
TGTGCCAGCAGCTTCGTACCCAGGGACGAGCAGTACTTC
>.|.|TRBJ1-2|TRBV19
CASSIMSGNYGYTF
TGTGCCAGTAGTATAATGTCAGGGAACTATGGCTACACCTTC
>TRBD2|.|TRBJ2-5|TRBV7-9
CASSLWTSSQETQYF
TGTGCCAGCAGCTTGTGGACTAGCAGTCAAGAGACCCAGTACTTC
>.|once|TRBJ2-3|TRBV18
CASSPPSTDTQYF
TGTGCCAGCTCACCACCAAGCACAGATACGCAGTATTTT
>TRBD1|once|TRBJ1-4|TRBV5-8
CASSRRQGSNEKLFF
TGTGCCAGCAGCCGACGACAGGGCTCCAATGAAAAACTGTTTTTT
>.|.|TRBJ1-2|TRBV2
CASNPGVYGYTF
TGTGCCAGCAACCCAGGGGTGTATGGCTACACCTTC
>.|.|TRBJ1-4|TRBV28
CASSPAREEGEKLFF
TGTGCCAGCAGTCCCGCTCGGGAGGAGGGTGAAAAACTGTTTTTT
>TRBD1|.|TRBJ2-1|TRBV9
CASSVSQGAGYNEQFF
TGTGCCAGCAGCGTATCGCAGGGGGCGGGTTACAATGAGCAGTTCTTC
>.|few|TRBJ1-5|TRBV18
CASSPADTPYQPQHF
TGTGCCAGCTCACCTGCGGACACCCCCTATCAGCCCCAGCATTTT
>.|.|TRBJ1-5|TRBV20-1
CSASRSSDQPQHF
TGCAGTGCTAGTCGGTCTTCGGATCAGCCCCAGCATTTT
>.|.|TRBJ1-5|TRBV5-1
CASSPGSSSNQPQHF
TGCGCCAGCAGCCCGGGCAGCAGTAGCAATCAGCCCCAGCATTTT
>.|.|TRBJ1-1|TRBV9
CASSVALWGGPNTEAFF
TGTGCCAGCAGCGTAGCGTTATGGGGGGGCCCGAACACTGAAGCTTTCTTT
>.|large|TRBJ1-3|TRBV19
CASSILGLSAYSGNTIYF
TGTGCCAGTAGTATACTAGGCCTCTCTGCCTACTCTGGAAACACCATATATTTT
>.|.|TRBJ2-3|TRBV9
CASSETLGTSTDTQYF
TGTGCCAGCAGCGAGACGCTGGGCACTAGCACAGATACGCAGTATTTT
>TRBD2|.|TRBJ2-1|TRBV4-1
CASGTSGAINEQFF
TGCGCCAGTGGGACTAGCGGGGCGATCAATGAGCAGTTCTTC
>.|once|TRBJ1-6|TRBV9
CASSPQISGVNSPLHF
TGTGCCAGCAGCCCACAAATTTCTGGGGTAAATTCACCCCTCCACTTT
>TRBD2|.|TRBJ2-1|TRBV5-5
CASSDGTSGAYEQFF
TGTGCCAGCAGCGATGGGACTAGCGGGGCCTATGAGCAGTTCTTC
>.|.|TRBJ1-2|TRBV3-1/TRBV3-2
CASTHKGGYTF
TGTGCCAGCACCCACAAGGGGGGCTACACCTTC
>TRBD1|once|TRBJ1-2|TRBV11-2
CASSPREDRGSYTF
TGTGCCAGCAGTCCCCGGGAGGACAGGGGGAGCTACACCTTC
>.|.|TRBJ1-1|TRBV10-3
CAISDQGIEAFF
TGTGCCATCAGTGATCAGGGGATAGAAGCTTTCTTT
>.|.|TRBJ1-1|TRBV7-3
CASSLVRGMNTEAFF
TGTGCCAGCAGCTTAGTCAGGGGCATGAACACTGAAGCTTTCTTT
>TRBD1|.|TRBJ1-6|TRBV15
CATSRTGTGRYNSPLHF
TGTGCCACCAGCAGAACCGGGACAGGGAGATATAATTCACCCCTCCACTTT
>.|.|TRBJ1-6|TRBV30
CAYTLGLGPLHF
TGTGCCTACACACTGGGACTAGGTCCCCTCCACTTT
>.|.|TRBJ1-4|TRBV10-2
CASRDGRHEKLFF
TGCGCCAGCAGGGACGGACGTCATGAAAAACTGTTTTTT
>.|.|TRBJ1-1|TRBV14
CASSQDRRVRGGTEAFF
TGTGCCAGCAGCCAAGATAGGCGGGTCCGGGGGGGCACTGAAGCTTTCTTT
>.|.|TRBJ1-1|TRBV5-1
CASSPVVAMNTEAFF
TGCGCCAGCAGCCCGGTTGTGGCCATGAACACTGAAGCTTTCTTT
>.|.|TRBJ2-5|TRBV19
CASSIYAEATQYF
TGTGCCAGTAGTATATATGCAGAGGCGACCCAGTACTTC
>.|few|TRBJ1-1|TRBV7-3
CASSLVGGWTEAFF
TGTGCCAGCAGCTTAGTCGGCGGGTGGACTGAAGCTTTCTTT
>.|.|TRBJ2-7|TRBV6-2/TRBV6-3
CASSLDEDAVYEQYF
TGTGCCAGCAGCCTAGACGAGGACGCAGTCTACGAGCAGTACTTC
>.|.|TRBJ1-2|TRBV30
CALRGNNYGYTF
TGTGCTCTCAGAGGTAACAACTATGGCTACACCTTC
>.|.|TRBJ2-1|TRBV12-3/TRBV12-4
CASSSLGEQFF
TGTGCCAGCAGTTCATTAGGTGAGCAGTTCTTC
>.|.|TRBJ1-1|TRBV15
CATSRGSSGEAFF
TGTGCCACCAGCAGAGGGTCATCAGGAGAAGCTTTCTTT
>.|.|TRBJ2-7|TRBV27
CASSLGGGYEQYF
TGTGCCAGCAGTTTGGGTGGGGGTTACGAGCAGTACTTC
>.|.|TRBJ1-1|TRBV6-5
CASSYRDTSTEAFF
TGTGCCAGCAGTTACCGGGACACTTCCACTGAAGCTTTCTTT
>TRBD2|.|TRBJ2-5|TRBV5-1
CASSGLAGAQETQYF
TGCGCCAGCAGCGGACTAGCGGGGGCCCAAGAGACCCAGTACTTC
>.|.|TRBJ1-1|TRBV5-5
CASSDLGEGTEAFF
TGTGCCAGCAGCGACCTCGGGGAGGGCACTGAAGCTTTCTTT
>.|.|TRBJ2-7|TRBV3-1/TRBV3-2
CASSQDSLPWYEQYF
TGTGCCAGCAGCCAAGATTCCCTTCCGTGGTACGAGCAGTACTTC
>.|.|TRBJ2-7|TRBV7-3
CASSLQPGPRYEQYF
TGTGCCAGCAGCTTACAGCCAGGGCCAAGATACGAGCAGTACTTC
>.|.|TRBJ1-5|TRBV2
CASRAELRPQHF
TGTGCCAGCAGGGCGGAACTAAGGCCCCAGCATTTT
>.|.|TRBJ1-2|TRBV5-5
CASSLAFGGTYGYTF
TGTGCCAGCAGCTTGGCCTTTGGCGGTACCTATGGCTACACCTTC
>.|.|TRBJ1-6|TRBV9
CASSVAPGQPGLSPLHF
TGTGCCAGCAGCGTAGCCCCCGGACAGCCTGGCCTTTCACCCCTCCACTTT
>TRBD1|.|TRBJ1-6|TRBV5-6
CASSSWTGNNSPLHF
TGTGCCAGCAGCTCCTGGACAGGGAATAATTCACCCCTCCACTTT
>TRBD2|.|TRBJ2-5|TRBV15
CATSRGGGTQETQYF
TGTGCCACCAGCAGAGGGGGGGGGACTCAAGAGACCCAGTACTTC
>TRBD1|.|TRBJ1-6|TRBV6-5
CASTLQGAFGSPLHF
TGTGCCAGCACCCTACAGGGGGCATTCGGTTCACCCCTCCACTTT
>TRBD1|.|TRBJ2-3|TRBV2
CASSYRTGAPDTQYF
TGTGCCAGCAGCTACCGGACAGGAGCACCAGATACGCAGTATTTT
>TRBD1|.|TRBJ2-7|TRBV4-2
CASSRWDRGRRGDEQYF
TGTGCCAGCAGCCGATGGGACAGGGGGCGGAGAGGGGACGAGCAGTACTTC
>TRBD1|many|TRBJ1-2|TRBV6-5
CASSYGMTGENYGYTF
TGTGCCAGCAGTTACGGTATGACAGGGGAAAACTATGGCTACACCTTC
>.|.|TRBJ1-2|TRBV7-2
CASSTQGWGYTF
TGTGCCAGCAGCACACAGGGTTGGGGCTACACCTTC